One T cell receptor beta chain is described in this entry. This sample stems from a study of blood T cell repertoires in COVID-19. The assay was immunoSEQ multiplex PCR, and TCRdb's table has in-frame clones only and misses some. This sample yields over 70,000 clones, of which 75% to 85% are seen a single time; roughly 21% belongs to the top ten. The CDR3 runs 16 residues. The V gene lost 0 bases and the J gene lost 0 bases, with 12 bases spanning the gap. Per the germline V gene, CDR1 is SGHNT and CDR2 is YYREEE (reference sequence). The receptor was derived from a woman of 80 years or more with acute or convalescent COVID-19. Sequencing was performed on peripheral blood. V gene TRBV5-4 combines with J gene TRBJ1-1; no clear D gene. DNA of the CDR3: TGTGCCAGCAGCTTGGCGCAGAAATTAATGAACACTGAAGCTTTCTTT. This translates into CASSLAQKLMNTEAFF. Full variable domain (remainder filled in from reference TRBV5-4 and TRBJ1-1): ETGVTQSPTHLIKTRGQQVTLRCSSQSGHNTVSWYQQALGQGPQFIFQYYREEENGRGNFPPRFSGLQFPNYSSELNVNALELDDSALYLCASSLAQKLMNTEAFFGQGTRLTVV.